This T cell receptor (beta chain) was observed in a study of shared clonotypes between healthy human individuals. Study as a whole: Per donor, three plates held CD4 naive cells, three held CD4 memory, two held CD8 naive and one held CD8 memory.

This CDR3 is built from 15 residues. The germline gives CDR1 MNHEY, CDR2 SMNVEV (reference sequence). Trimming removed 3 bases from V and 0 bases from J, with 8 bases in between. Original analysis: There were no quality scores in the junction-only immunoSEQ sequences, so filtering differed. Measured with immunoSEQ multiplex PCR; TCRdb has only the in-frame clones, and not every one. V and J calls and clone size are those listed in that table; D and trimming were worked out from the DNA. Among around 610,000 clones, approximately 96% were seen once, and the ten largest hold about 0.12%. Comments on this clone: As yet, its antigen is unknown.

General observations from the study: An expected dependence of interdonor clonotype sharing on sequencing depth was noted. Around 5.3% of naive CD4 clonotypes were shared across four donors.

Naive CD8 populations comprised CD45RO-negative cells positively selected for CCR7, excluding terminally differentiated effector memory CD45RA+ cells. The chain couples TRBV27 to TRBJ1-4; D gene ambiguous. Input material: naive CD8+ T cells sorted from blood. The receptor's source is a woman aged 25 to 45 in good health. In DNA, the CDR3 is TGTGCCAGCAGTTTCGACTTTGCAACTAATGAAAAACTGTTTTTT. The encoded protein is CASSFDFATNEKLFF.